Listed here are 4 T cell receptor beta chains from one sample, sequenced in a study of blood T cell repertoires in COVID-19. TCRdb keeps only in-frame clones here, not all; method: immunoSEQ multiplex PCR. The sample shows tens of thousands of clones, approximately 84% of them seen only once. The specimen sequenced was peripheral blood. The source of these receptors is a man between 65 and 80 years old with acute or convalescent COVID-19.

The J gene is TRBJ1-1, the V gene TRBV2; D unresolved. Deletions cut 5 bases from V and 2 bases from J, with 9 bases between. This CDR3 region has 13 residues. The germline V gene encodes CDR1 SNHLY and CDR2 FYNNEI. CDR3 loop: CASSLLENTEAFF. CDR3 nucleotide sequence: TGTGCCAGCAGTCTCCTAGAAAACACTGAAGCTTTCTTT.

This chain uses TRBV4-3 with TRBJ2-2; weak D call: TRBD2 (5 bases). V lost 4 bases and J lost 3, with 6 bases in between. The length of the CDR3 is 13 residues. CDR1 and CDR2 (germline): LGHNA, YSLEER. CDR3: CASSPGYTGELFF. For the CDR3, the DNA is TGCGCCAGCAGCCCGGGGTACACCGGGGAGCTGTTTTTT.

The chain has TRBV9 and TRBJ1-6; 10 positions match TRBD1. The junction had 12 bases not matched to a gene; V was cut back by 4 bases and J by 14 bases. The CDR3 is 15 amino acids. Per germline, CDR1 SGDLS and CDR2 YYNGEE. The CDR3 reads CASSPSGQGKRTLHF. Written as DNA, the CDR3 is TGTGCCAGCAGCCCCTCGGGACAGGGGAAGCGGACCCTCCACTTT.

The chain carries TRBV28 and TRBJ1-5, with a possible D match to TRBD1 (5 bases). Germline CDR1 and CDR2: MDHEN and SYDVKM. The V end lost 7 bases, the J end lost 6 bases, and 10 bases lay between the germline ends. The CDR3 contains 12 residues. CDR3 bases: TGTGCCAGCACTTGGAGGGGTCAGCCCCAGCATTTT. Encoded protein: CASTWRGQPQHF.